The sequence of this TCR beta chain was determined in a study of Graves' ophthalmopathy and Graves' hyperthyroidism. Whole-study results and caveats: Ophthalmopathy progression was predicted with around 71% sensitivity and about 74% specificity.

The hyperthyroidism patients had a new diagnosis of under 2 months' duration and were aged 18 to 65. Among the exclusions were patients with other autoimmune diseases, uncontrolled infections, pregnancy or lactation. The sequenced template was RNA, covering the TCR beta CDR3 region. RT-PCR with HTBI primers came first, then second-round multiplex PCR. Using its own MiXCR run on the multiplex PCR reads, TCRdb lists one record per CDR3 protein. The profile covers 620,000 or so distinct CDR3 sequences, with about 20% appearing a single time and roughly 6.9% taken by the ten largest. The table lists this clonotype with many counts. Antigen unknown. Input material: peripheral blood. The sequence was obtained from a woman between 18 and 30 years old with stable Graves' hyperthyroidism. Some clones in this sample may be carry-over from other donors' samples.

Here the CDR3 DNA reads TGTGCCACCCAGGGGACACGATCCTCCTACGAGCAGTACTTC. Its protein product is CATQGTRSSYEQYF. V is TRBV28 and J is TRBJ2-7, with a possible D match to TRBD1 (6 bases). Germline CDR1 reads MDHEN; CDR2 reads SYDVKM. The CDR3 runs 14 residues. V shed 10 bases and J shed 0 bases, with 16 bases lying between them.